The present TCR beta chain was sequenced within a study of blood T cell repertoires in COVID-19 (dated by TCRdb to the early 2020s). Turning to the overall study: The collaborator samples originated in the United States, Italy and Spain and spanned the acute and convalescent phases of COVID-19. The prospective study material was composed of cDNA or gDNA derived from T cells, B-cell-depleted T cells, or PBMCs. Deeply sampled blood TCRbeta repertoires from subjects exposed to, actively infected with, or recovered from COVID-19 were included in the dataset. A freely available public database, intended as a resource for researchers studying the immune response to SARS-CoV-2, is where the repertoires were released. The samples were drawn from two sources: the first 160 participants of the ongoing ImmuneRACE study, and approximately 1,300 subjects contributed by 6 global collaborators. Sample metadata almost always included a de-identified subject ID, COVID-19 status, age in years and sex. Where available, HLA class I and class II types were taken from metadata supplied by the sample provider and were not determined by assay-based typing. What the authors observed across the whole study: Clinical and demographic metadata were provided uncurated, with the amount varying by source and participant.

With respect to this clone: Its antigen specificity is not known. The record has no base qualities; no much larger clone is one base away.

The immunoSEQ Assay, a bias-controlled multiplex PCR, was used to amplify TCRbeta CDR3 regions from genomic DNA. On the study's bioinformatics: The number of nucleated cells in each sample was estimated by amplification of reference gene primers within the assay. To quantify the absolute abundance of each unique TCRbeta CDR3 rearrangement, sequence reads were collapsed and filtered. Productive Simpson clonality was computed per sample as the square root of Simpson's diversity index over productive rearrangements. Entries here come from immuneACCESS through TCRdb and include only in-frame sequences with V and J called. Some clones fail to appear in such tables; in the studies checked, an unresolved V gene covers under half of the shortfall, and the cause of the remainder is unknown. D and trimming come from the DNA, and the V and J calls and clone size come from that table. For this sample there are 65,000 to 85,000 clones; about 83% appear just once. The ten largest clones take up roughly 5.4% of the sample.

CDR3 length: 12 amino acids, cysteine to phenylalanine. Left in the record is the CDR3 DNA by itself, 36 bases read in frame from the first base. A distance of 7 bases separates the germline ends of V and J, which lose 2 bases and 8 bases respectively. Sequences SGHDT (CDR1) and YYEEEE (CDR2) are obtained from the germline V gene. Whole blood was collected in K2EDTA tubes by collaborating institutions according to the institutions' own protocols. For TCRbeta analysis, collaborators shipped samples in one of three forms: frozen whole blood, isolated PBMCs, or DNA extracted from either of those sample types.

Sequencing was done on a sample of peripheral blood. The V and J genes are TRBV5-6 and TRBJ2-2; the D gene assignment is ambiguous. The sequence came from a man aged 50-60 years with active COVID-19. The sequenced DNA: TGTGCCAGCAGCTTTCCGGTGGGGGAGCTGTTTTTT. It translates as CASSFPVGELFF.